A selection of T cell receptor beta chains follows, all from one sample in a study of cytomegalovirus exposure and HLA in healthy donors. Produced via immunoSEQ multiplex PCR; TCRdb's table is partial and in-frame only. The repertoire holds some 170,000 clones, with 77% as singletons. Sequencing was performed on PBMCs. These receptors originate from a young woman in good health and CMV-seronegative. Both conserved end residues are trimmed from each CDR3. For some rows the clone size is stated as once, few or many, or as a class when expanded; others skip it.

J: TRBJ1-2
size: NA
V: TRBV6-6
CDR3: ASNPDRENYGYT

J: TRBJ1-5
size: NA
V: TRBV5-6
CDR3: ASSSNEAGQPQH

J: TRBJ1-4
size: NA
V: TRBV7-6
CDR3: ASSLRTGGDEKLF

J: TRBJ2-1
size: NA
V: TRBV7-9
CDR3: ASIGTGAREQF

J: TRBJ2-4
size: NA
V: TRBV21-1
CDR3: ASSIRLAYASSNIQY

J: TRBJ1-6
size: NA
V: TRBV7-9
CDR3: ASSLFSGNSPLH

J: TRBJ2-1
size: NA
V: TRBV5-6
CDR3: ASQTPGQGYNEQF

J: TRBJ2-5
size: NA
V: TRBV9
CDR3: ASSVREVQETQY

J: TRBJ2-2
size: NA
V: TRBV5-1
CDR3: ASSYSTRLGTGELF

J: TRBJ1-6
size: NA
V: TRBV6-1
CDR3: ASSEGTGDNSPLH

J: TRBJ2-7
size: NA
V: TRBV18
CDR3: ASSPGTGGNYEQY

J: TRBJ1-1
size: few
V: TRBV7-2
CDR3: ASSHHNRGNTEAF

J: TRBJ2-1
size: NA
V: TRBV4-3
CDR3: ASSQDPPGGSMNEQF

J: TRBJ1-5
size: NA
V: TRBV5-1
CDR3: ASSLGGYSNQPQH

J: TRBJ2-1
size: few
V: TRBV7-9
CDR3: SSSPKPDRGFYNEQF

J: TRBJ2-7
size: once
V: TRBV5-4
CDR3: ASSQWASGGPAYEQY

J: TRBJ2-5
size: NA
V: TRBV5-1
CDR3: ASSLIAGGETQY

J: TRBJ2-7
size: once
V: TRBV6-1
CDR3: ASSRDRDYEQY

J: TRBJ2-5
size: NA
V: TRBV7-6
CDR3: ASSPQVERETQY

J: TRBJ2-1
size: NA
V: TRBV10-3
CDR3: AISESVTGTGRYEQF

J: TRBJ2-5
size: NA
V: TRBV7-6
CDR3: ASSLVGTGTQY

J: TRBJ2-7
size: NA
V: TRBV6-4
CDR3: ASSGGTSGLGY

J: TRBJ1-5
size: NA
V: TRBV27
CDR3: ASKGGAGDLNQPQH

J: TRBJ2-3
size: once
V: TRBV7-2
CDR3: ASSLRASTDTQY

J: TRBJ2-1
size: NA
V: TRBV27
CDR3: ASSPRVEDYNEQF

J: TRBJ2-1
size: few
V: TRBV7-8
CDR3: ASSLGQGTEQF

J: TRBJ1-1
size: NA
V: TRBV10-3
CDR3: AISESSSGDSKAF

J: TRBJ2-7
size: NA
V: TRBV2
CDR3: ASSDMASGGGKQY

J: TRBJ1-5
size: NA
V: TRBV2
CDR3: ASTSGEPQH

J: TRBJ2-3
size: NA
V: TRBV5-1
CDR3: ASSRDRGGADTQY

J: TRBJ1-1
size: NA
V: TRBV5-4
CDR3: ASSLGSLVSNTEAF

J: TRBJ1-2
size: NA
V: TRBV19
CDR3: ASSSRRGGVYGYT

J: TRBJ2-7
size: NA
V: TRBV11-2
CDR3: AIGGSYEQY

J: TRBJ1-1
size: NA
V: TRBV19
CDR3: ASSMGGRGITEAF

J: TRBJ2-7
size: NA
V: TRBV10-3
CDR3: AISESTGGYEQY

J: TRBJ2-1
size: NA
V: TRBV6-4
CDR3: ASTGIYNEQF

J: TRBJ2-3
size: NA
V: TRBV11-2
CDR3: ASSLGTSYTDTQY